This T cell receptor beta chain was profiled in a study of blood T cell repertoires in COVID-19. About the research overall: From T cells, B-cell-depleted T cells, or PBMCs came the material, which was cDNA or gDNA.

The germline V gene encodes CDR1 LNHDA and CDR2 SQIVND (reference sequence). This CDR3 is built from 13 residues. Trimming left V 6 bases short and J 6 bases short, with 14 bases between. Assay used: immunoSEQ multiplex PCR; TCRdb lists only in-frame clones, some missing. The sample carries under 50,000 clones, 70% to 90% recorded once. The sample taken for sequencing was peripheral blood. This chain connects TRBV19 to TRBJ1-1, with D possibly being TRBD1 (5 bases). The source is a man aged 40-49 years with active COVID-19. CDR3 protein: CASRPGVGAEAFF. DNA for the CDR3: TGTGCCAGTAGACCGGGGGTTGGCGCTGAAGCTTTCTTT.